This T cell receptor beta chain was captured in a study of blood T cell repertoires in COVID-19. Across the whole study: T cells, B-cell-depleted T cells, or PBMCs supplied cDNA or gDNA.

V was clipped by 2 bases and J by 5 bases, with 15 bases between them. The CDR3 spans 15 residues. Per the germline V gene, CDR1 is SNHLY and CDR2 is FYNNEI. Authors' data handling: Amplification of reference gene primers provided the estimated nucleated cell counts. Assay used: immunoSEQ multiplex PCR; TCRdb lists only in-frame clones, some missing. The DNA gave D and trimming, while V, J and clone size come from that table. Of about 63,000 clones listed, nearly 95% are singletons. The chain employs TRBV2 and TRBJ2-5, with D maybe TRBD1 (5 bases). Sequencing was carried out using peripheral blood. This receptor was taken from a man aged 45-65 years with active COVID-19. The CDR3 reads CASSEQGRSWETQYF. The CDR3 coding sequence is TGTGCCAGCAGTGAACAGGGCAGATCGTGGGAGACCCAGTACTTC. Supplemented by reference TRBV2 and TRBJ2-5, the full variable domain reads EPEVTQTPSHQVTQMGQEVILRCVPISNHLYFYWYRQILGQKVEFLVSFYNNEISEKSEIFDDQFSVERPDGSNFTLKIRSTKLEDSAMYFCASSEQGRSWETQYFGPGTRLLVL.